The clone carrying this T cell receptor (beta chain) was seen only a few times. This entry belongs to a study of blood T cell repertoires in COVID-19. Study summary: Donors in the United States, Italy and Spain gave samples during acute or convalescent COVID-19.

The repertoire was sequenced with immunoSEQ multiplex PCR; TCRdb's copy has only in-frame clones and lacks some. The table includes 300,000 to 450,000 clones, 75% to 90% detected once. Clinical history reported by participants formed the basis on which cohorts were assigned. Per the germline V gene, CDR1 is MNHEY and CDR2 is SMNVEV (reference sequence). The V end lost 3 bases, the J end lost 1 base, and 10 bases lay between the germline ends. CDR3 size: 15 residues. Sequencing was performed on PBMCs or T cells enriched from blood (not recorded which). The sequence was collected from a man between 18 and 29 years old who had recovered from COVID-19. The genes are TRBV27 and TRBJ2-1, with D perhaps TRBD2 (6 bases). CDR3 residues: CASSFSGESYNEQFF. Here the CDR3 DNA reads TGTGCCAGCAGTTTTTCGGGGGAATCCTACAATGAGCAGTTCTTC.